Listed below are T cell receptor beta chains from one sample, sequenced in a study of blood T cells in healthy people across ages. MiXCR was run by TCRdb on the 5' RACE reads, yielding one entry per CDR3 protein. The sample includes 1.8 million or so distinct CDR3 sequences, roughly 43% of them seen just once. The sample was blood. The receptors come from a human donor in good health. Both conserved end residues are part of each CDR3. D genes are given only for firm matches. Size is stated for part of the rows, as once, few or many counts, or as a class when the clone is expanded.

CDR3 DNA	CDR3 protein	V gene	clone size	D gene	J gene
TGTGCCAGCAGCAAACCCCTACGACAGGGAAGTGGCTACACCTTC	CASSKPLRQGSGYTF	TRBV21-1	few	NA	TRBJ1-2
TGTGCCAGCAGACCGGGACTAGGGGGCAATGAGCAGTTCTTC	CASRPGLGGNEQFF	TRBV27	NA	TRBD2	TRBJ2-1
TGCAGTGCTAGAGATCCACTAGCGGGTAGCACAGATACGCAGTATTTT	CSARDPLAGSTDTQYF	TRBV20-1	NA	TRBD2	TRBJ2-3
TGTGCCAGCACCCCCAGGGGGATCCCCCAAGAGACCCAGTACTTC	CASTPRGIPQETQYF	TRBV28	NA	TRBD1	TRBJ2-5
TGCGCCAGCAGCCTCCCCAGCCTATCGGGTGAGATTTACAATGGGCAGTTCTTC	CASSLPSLSGEIYNGQFF	TRBV4-1	NA	NA	TRBJ2-1
TGTGCCAGCGGCACGGACAGGATGAACACCGGGGAGCTGTTTTTT	CASGTDRMNTGELFF	TRBV2	NA	TRBD1	TRBJ2-2
TGCGGCGTCGATGACAGGGGGGGCTATGGCTACACCTTC	CGVDDRGGYGYTF	TRBV29-1	NA	TRBD1	TRBJ1-2
TGTGCCAGCAGCTTATTGATACTATACAATGAGCAGTTCTTC	CASSLLILYNEQFF	TRBV5-6	few	NA	TRBJ2-1
TGCGCCAGCAGCCAACCTCTAGCGGGGCGACGAGGGGAGACCCAGTACTTC	CASSQPLAGRRGETQYF	TRBV4-1	few	TRBD2	TRBJ2-5
TGCGCCAGCAGCTTGGCGGAGGGAGGGGCCTATGGCTACACCTTC	CASSLAEGGAYGYTF	TRBV5-1	NA	NA	TRBJ1-2
TGTGCCAGCAGTAAGGGACAGGGGTTAGGCTACACCTTC	CASSKGQGLGYTF	TRBV6-1	NA	TRBD1	TRBJ1-2
TGTGCCAGCAGTGTGGACAGGAAGGCAGGCTACACCTTC	CASSVDRKAGYTF	TRBV12-3/TRBV12-4	few	TRBD1	TRBJ1-2
TGCGCCAGCAGCCTGGACTACGAGGGGGAGACCCAGTACTTC	CASSLDYEGETQYF	TRBV5-1	NA	NA	TRBJ2-5
TGCAGTGCCACGCGGGACAGGGTCGAGCAGTACTTC	CSATRDRVEQYF	TRBV20-1	NA	TRBD1	TRBJ2-7
TGTGCCAGCAGCTTAAAACTAGATGAAAAACTGTTTTTT	CASSLKLDEKLFF	TRBV11-3	NA	NA	TRBJ1-4
TGTGCCAGCAGCCTCAAACAACAGGGGTACACTGAAGCTTTCTTT	CASSLKQQGYTEAFF	TRBV7-2	NA	TRBD1	TRBJ1-1
TGCGCCAGCAGCCATGACAGGATCGAGCAGTACTTC	CASSHDRIEQYF	TRBV10-2	few	NA	TRBJ2-7
TGTGCCAGCAGCCTACTAACAAGCGGGGGGATCCAGTTCTTC	CASSLLTSGGIQFF	TRBV12-3/TRBV12-4	few	TRBD2	TRBJ2-1
TGCAGTGCTAGTGGGGACGCCCAAGAGACCCAGTACTTC	CSASGDAQETQYF	TRBV20-1	once	NA	TRBJ2-5
TGTGCCAGCAGCCAAGATAAGCGGGTGTTTTACAATGAGCAGTTCTTC	CASSQDKRVFYNEQFF	TRBV4-2	NA	NA	TRBJ2-1
TGTGCCAGCTCACCAGATATCACCTACGAGCAGTACTTC	CASSPDITYEQYF	TRBV18	few	NA	TRBJ2-7
TGTGCCAGCAGCCCGTTGGGGGGGGGGCTCGGTGAGCAGTTCTTC	CASSPLGGGLGEQFF	TRBV6-2/TRBV6-3	few	NA	TRBJ2-1
TGTGCCAGCAGCTCCCGCTTTGGGAATGAGCAGTTCTTC	CASSSRFGNEQFF	TRBV7-3	NA	NA	TRBJ2-1
TGCGCCAGCAGCCAAGATCGGCAGGGCGGAGAAAAACTGTTTTTT	CASSQDRQGGEKLFF	TRBV4-3	NA	NA	TRBJ1-4
TGTGCCAGCAGTTTAGGACTAGCTAGCACAGATGCGCAGTATTTT	CASSLGLASTDAQYF	TRBV12-3/TRBV12-4	NA	TRBD2	TRBJ2-3
TGTGCCAGCAGCGTAGGGATTTCCTACGAGCAGTACTTC	CASSVGISYEQYF	TRBV9	many	NA	TRBJ2-7
TGCAGTGCTAGAGACCCCGCGAGCGGGGGGACAGATACGCAGTATTTT	CSARDPASGGTDTQYF	TRBV20-1	few	TRBD2	TRBJ2-3
TGTGCCAGCAGTTACTCCAGTCGGGGAGTTGCGACCGGGGAGCTGTTTTTT	CASSYSSRGVATGELFF	TRBV6-2/TRBV6-3	NA	NA	TRBJ2-2
TGTGCCAGCAGCTTAGACCCGAGACAGGGAGCTTTCTTT	CASSLDPRQGAFF	TRBV7-2	NA	TRBD1	TRBJ1-1
TGTGCCAGCAGCGTCTACCGGGACGCATACTATGGCTACACCTTC	CASSVYRDAYYGYTF	TRBV7-2	few	NA	TRBJ1-2
TGCGCTAGCAGCTTGGATGTGGGGGTCCAAGAGACCCAGTACTTC	CASSLDVGVQETQYF	TRBV5-1	NA	NA	TRBJ2-5
TGTGCCACCAGTGATGGTGTAGGGGCCAGGAATAAAGAGACCCAGTACTTC	CATSDGVGARNKETQYF	TRBV24-1	few	NA	TRBJ2-5
TGTGCCAGCAGTTTAGAACAGGGGGACAAAAACATTCAGTACTTC	CASSLEQGDKNIQYF	TRBV12-3/TRBV12-4	few	TRBD1	TRBJ2-4
TGCAGTGCTAGAAGGGCAGCGGGGGCAGATACGCAGTATTTT	CSARRAAGADTQYF	TRBV20-1	NA	TRBD2	TRBJ2-3
TGTGCCAGCAGCTTACCAGGTAGTCTCCAGTTCTTC	CASSLPGSLQFF	TRBV7-3	few	NA	TRBJ2-1
TGTGCCAGCAGCCACGGGACAGGGGGCGCGGAGACCCAGTACTTC	CASSHGTGGAETQYF	TRBV11-1	NA	TRBD1	TRBJ2-5
TGTGCCATCAGTGAGAAGGACAGGACTAGCACAGATACGCAGTATTTT	CAISEKDRTSTDTQYF	TRBV10-3	once	TRBD1	TRBJ2-3
TGCGCCAGCAGTTACAATCACCCGGGACTAGGAGGAGGTGAGCAGTTCTTC	CASSYNHPGLGGGEQFF	TRBV5-1	NA	TRBD2	TRBJ2-1
TGCAGCGTTGAGCCCGGGGGGAACTATGGCTACACCTTC	CSVEPGGNYGYTF	TRBV29-1	many	NA	TRBJ1-2
TGCAGTGCTTCGGGACTAGCGGGGGGTAAAGAGACCCAGTACTTC	CSASGLAGGKETQYF	TRBV20-1	NA	TRBD2	TRBJ2-5
TGTGCCAGCAGCTCAACAGGGGAGGGTTCTGGCTACACCTTC	CASSSTGEGSGYTF	TRBV7-6	NA	TRBD1	TRBJ1-2
TGCGCCAGCAGCTCAAGTAGGGATTCACCCCTCCACTTT	CASSSSRDSPLHF	TRBV5-1	NA	NA	TRBJ1-6
TGTGCCAGCACCCCCGTCCGGGGGGCAGGCATTCAGTACTTC	CASTPVRGAGIQYF	TRBV28	NA	NA	TRBJ2-4
TGTGCCAGCAGTTACTCGAGTACGGCAGATGGTGCTTTCTTT	CASSYSSTADGAFF	TRBV6-6	NA	NA	TRBJ1-1
TGTGCCAGCAGTTCCACCTCGGGACTAGCGGAAAACAATGAGCAGTTCTTC	CASSSTSGLAENNEQFF	TRBV7-9	few	TRBD2	TRBJ2-1
TGTGCCAGCAGCCTAGGCCGAGGGGCCGGGGAGCTGTTTTTT	CASSLGRGAGELFF	TRBV14	NA	NA	TRBJ2-2
TGTGCCAGCAGCGACGACCTGACTAACTATGGCTACACCTTC	CASSDDLTNYGYTF	TRBV7-2	many	NA	TRBJ1-2
TGTGCCACCAGTGATACGTCCGGGACAGCCTATGGCTACACCTTC	CATSDTSGTAYGYTF	TRBV24-1	few	TRBD1	TRBJ1-2
TGCGCCAGCGCCATTCCGGGACAAGAGCAGTACTTC	CASAIPGQEQYF	TRBV5-1	NA	NA	TRBJ2-7
TGTGCCAGCAGCTTAAGAGGGGACGGTGCAGATACGCAGTATTTT	CASSLRGDGADTQYF	TRBV7-9	NA	NA	TRBJ2-3
TGCAGTGCTAGAGATCTAAGAAGGGATGAGCAGTTCTTC	CSARDLRRDEQFF	TRBV20-1	NA	NA	TRBJ2-1
TGTGCCAGCAGCTTAGATGGGGGCGTTAACTATGGCTACACCTTC	CASSLDGGVNYGYTF	TRBV7-6	many	NA	TRBJ1-2
TGTGCCGGCAGCTTAACTAGCGGGGGGACCATTTACGAGCAGTACTTC	CAGSLTSGGTIYEQYF	TRBV7-9	NA	TRBD2	TRBJ2-7
TGCGCCAGCAGCCCCTCTGACCACAGAACTAATGAAAAACTGTTTTTT	CASSPSDHRTNEKLFF	TRBV4-3	NA	NA	TRBJ1-4
TGTGCCAGCAGCTTATGGTTGAGGGAACAAGAGACCCAGTACTTC	CASSLWLREQETQYF	TRBV11-2	few	NA	TRBJ2-5